The rows below give T cell receptor beta chains drawn from one sample of a study of blood T cell repertoires in COVID-19. Profiling relied on immunoSEQ multiplex PCR, and the TCRdb table lists in-frame clones only, not all of them. The data contain around 97,000 clones, around four fifths of them singletons. The material sequenced was peripheral blood. These receptors were obtained from a man in his 70s with acute or convalescent COVID-19. The CDR3 runs from the conserved cysteine through the conserved F or W. The D gene is left open where the match is weak. Size is omitted from some rows. Given values are once, few, many or a class for expanded clones.

size	V	J	D	CDR3	DNA
NA	TRBV19	TRBJ1-5	TRBD1	CASSIGKRTGGQPQHF	TGTGCCAGTAGTATAGGCAAAAGGACAGGGGGACAGCCCCAGCATTTT
NA	TRBV5-4	TRBJ2-3	NA	CASSRGRGTFTDTQYF	TGTGCCAGCAGCCGCGGCCGGGGGACTTTTACAGATACGCAGTATTTT
NA	TRBV11-3	TRBJ2-3	NA	CASSLRGTDTQYF	TGTGCCAGCAGCTTACGAGGCACAGATACGCAGTATTTT
once	TRBV6-4	TRBJ2-3	NA	CASSLEASTDTQYF	TGTGCCAGCAGTCTAGAAGCGAGCACAGATACGCAGTATTTT
NA	TRBV4-2	TRBJ1-2	TRBD1	CASSQAFGTGAQGYTF	TGTGCCAGCAGCCAAGCATTCGGGACAGGGGCCCAGGGCTACACCTTC
NA	TRBV5-5	TRBJ1-5	TRBD1	CASSSTGGDQPQHF	TGTGCCAGCAGCTCTACAGGGGGCGATCAGCCCCAGCATTTT
NA	TRBV11-2	TRBJ1-2	TRBD1	CASSLSVGGNYGYTF	TGTGCCAGCAGCTTAAGTGTAGGGGGCAACTATGGCTACACCTTC
few	TRBV28	TRBJ1-2	NA	CASSLIGGSYGYTF	TGTGCCAGCAGTTTAATCGGGGGAAGTTATGGCTACACCTTC
NA	TRBV25-1	TRBJ2-7	TRBD1	CASSRDSPPYEQYF	TGTGCCAGCAGTCGGGACAGCCCTCCTTACGAGCAGTACTTC
NA	TRBV18	TRBJ1-2	TRBD1	CASSPGQESNYGYTF	TGTGCCAGCTCACCAGGACAGGAATCTAACTATGGCTACACCTTC
NA	TRBV7-7	TRBJ2-1	NA	CASSAGTTFRDEQFF	TGTGCTAGCAGCGCCGGGACAACCTTTAGGGATGAGCAGTTCTTC
once	TRBV5-1	TRBJ2-7	NA	CASSFSGSYEQYF	TGCGCCAGCAGCTTTTCAGGCTCCTACGAGCAGTACTTC
NA	TRBV2	TRBJ2-5	TRBD1	CASNMGQGEAETQYF	TGTGCCAGCAACATGGGACAGGGGGAAGCAGAGACCCAGTACTTC
NA	TRBV10-3	TRBJ2-1	TRBD2	CAISEPGLAGGNEQFF	TGTGCCATCAGTGAGCCGGGACTAGCGGGAGGGAATGAGCAGTTCTTC
NA	TRBV30	TRBJ1-2	NA	CAWSPNGYTF	TGTGCCTGGAGTCCCAATGGCTACACCTTC